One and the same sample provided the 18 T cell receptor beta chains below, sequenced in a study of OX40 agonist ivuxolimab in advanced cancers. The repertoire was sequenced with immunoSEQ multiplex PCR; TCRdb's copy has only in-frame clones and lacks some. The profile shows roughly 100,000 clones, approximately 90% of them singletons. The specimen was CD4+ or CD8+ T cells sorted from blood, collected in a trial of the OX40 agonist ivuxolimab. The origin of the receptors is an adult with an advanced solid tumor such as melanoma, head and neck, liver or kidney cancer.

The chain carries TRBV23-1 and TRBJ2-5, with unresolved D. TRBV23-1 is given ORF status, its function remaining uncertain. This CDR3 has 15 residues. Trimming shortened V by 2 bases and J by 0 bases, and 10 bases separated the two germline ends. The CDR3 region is CASSQARIHQETQYF. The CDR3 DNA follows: TGCGCCAGCAGTCAAGCAAGGATACACCAAGAGACCCAGTACTTC.

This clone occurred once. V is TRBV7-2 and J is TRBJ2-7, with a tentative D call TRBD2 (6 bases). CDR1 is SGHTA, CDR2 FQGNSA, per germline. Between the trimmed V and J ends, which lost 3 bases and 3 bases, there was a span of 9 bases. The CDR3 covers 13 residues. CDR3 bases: TGTGCCAGCAGCTTGGGACTCTACTACGAGCAGTACTTC. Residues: CASSLGLYYEQYF.

CDR3 sequence (DNA): TGTGCCAGCAGCCCCGTGGGCAGGGAGGGATACGAGCAGTACTTC. It is translated as CASSPVGREGYEQYF. This chain connects TRBV5-6 to TRBJ2-7; TRBD2 matches at 7 bases. This CDR3 has 15 residues. Unmatched junction bases numbered 11, after V lost 4 bases and J lost 4 bases. CDR1 and CDR2 from the germline V gene are SGHDT and YYEEEE.

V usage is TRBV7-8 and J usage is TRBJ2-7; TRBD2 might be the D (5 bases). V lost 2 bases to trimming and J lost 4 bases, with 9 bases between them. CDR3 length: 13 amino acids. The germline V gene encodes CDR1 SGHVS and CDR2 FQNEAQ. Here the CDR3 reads CASSLLEGYEQYF. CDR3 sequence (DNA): TGTGCCAGCAGCTTATTAGAGGGATACGAGCAGTACTTC.

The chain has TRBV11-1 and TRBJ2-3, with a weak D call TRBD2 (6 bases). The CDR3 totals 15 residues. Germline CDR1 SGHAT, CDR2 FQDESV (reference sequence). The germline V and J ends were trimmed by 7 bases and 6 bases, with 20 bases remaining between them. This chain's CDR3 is CASNLASAPGDTQYF. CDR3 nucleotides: TGTGCCAGCAACCTTGCTAGCGCGCCAGGGGATACGCAGTATTTT.

CDR3 amino acids: CASSYSPHPETEAFF. The CDR3, as DNA: TGTGCCAGCAGTTACTCCCCACACCCGGAGACTGAAGCTTTCTTT. V gene TRBV6-5 combines with J gene TRBJ1-1, with D unresolved. Trimming shortened V by 0 bases and J by 5 bases, and 13 bases separated the two germline ends. Looked up from germline, CDR1 is MNHEY and CDR2 is SVGAGI. The CDR3 has 15 residues.

For the CDR3, the DNA is TGTGCCAGCAGCGGCGGGACAGTTAGCAATCAGCCCCAGCATTTT. Translated: CASSGGTVSNQPQHF. The chain has TRBV2 and TRBJ1-5, with TRBD1 matching 7 bases. Germline CDR1 is SNHLY and CDR2 is FYNNEI. This CDR3 is built from 15 residues. J gave up 0 bases and V 6 bases, and 5 bases lay outside the gene matches.

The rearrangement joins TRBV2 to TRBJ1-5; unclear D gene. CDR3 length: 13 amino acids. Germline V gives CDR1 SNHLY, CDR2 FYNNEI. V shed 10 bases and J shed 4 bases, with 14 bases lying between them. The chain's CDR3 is CANTRDANQPQHF. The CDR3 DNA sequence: TGTGCCAACACAAGGGATGCGAATCAGCCCCAGCATTTT.

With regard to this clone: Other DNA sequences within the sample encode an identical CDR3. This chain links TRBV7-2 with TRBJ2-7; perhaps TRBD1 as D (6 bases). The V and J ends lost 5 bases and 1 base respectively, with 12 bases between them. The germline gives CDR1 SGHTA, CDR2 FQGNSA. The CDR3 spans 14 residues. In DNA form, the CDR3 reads TGTGCCAGCAGCCGTGACAGGTCGTCCTACGAGCAGTACTTC. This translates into CASSRDRSSYEQYF.

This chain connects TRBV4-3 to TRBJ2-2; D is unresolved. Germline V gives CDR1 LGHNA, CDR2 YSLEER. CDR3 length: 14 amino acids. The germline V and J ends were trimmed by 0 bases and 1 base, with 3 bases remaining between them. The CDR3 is CASSQEENTGELFF. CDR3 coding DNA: TGCGCCAGCAGCCAAGAGGAGAACACCGGGGAGCTGTTTTTT.

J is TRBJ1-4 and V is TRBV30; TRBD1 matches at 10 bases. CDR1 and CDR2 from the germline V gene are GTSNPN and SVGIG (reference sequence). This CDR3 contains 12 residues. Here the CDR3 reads CALDRGNEKLFF. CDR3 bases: TGTGCTTTGGACAGGGGGAATGAAAAACTGTTTTTT.

The CDR3 DNA is TGTGCCAGCAGCAGAGCCCAGGGTCTGGAGCAGTTCTTC. Residues: CASSRAQGLEQFF. The chain has TRBV5-4 and TRBJ2-1, with D perhaps TRBD1 (5 bases). V was cut by 4 bases and J by 10 bases, with 15 bases left in between. The CDR3 has 13 residues. Germline-derived CDR1 and CDR2 are SGHNT and YYREEE (reference sequence). Drawing the rest from reference TRBV5-4 and TRBJ2-1, the complete variable domain is ETGVTQSPTHLIKTRGQQVTLRCSSQSGHNTVSWYQQALGQGPQFIFQYYREEENGRGNFPPRFSGLQFPNYSSELNVNALELDDSALYLCASSRAQGLEQFFGPGTRLTVL.

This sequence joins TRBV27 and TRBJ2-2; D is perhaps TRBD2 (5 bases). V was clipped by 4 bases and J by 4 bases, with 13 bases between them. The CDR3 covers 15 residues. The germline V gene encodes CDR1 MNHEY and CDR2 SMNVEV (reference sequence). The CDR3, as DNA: TGTGCCAGCAGTTGGAACGAAGGGAGCACCGGGGAGCTGTTTTTT. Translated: CASSWNEGSTGELFF.

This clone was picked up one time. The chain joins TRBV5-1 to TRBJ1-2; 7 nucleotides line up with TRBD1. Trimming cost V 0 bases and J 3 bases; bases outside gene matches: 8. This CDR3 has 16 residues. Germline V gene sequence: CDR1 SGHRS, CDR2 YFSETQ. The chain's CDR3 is CASSLAQGGGHYGYTF. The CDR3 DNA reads TGCGCCAGCAGCTTGGCCCAGGGGGGAGGACACTATGGCTACACCTTC.

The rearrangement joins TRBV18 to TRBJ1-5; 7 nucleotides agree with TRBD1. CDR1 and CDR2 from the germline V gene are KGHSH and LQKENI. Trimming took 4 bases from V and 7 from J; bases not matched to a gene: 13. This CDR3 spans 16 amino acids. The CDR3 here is CASSRVGGGAGQPQHF. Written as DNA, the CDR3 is TGTGCCAGCTCACGGGTTGGAGGGGGCGCTGGGCAGCCCCAGCATTTT. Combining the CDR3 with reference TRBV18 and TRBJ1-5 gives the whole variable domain NAGVMQNPRHLVRRRGQEARLRCSPMKGHSHVYWYRQLPEEGLKFMVYLQKENIIDESGMPKERFSAEFPKEGPSILRIQQVVRGDSAAYFCASSRVGGGAGQPQHFGDGTRLSIL.

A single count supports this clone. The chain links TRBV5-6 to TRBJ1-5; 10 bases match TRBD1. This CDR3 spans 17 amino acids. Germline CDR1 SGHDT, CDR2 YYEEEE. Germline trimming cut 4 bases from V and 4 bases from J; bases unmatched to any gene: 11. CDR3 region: CASSRDRGGLGNQPQHF. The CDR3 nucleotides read TGTGCCAGCAGCCGGGACAGGGGCGGACTCGGGAATCAGCCCCAGCATTTT.

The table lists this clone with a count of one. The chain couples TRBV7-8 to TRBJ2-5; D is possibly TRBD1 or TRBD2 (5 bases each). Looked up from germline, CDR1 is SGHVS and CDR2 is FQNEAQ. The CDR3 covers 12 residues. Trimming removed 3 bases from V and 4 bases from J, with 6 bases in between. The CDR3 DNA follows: TGTGCCAGCAGCTTTGGGGGAGAGACCCAGTACTTC. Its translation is CASSFGGETQYF.

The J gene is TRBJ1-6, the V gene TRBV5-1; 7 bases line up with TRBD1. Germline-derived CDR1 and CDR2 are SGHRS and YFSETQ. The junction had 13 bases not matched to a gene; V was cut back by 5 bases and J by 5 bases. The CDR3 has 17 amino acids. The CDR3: CASRGLREDRDNSPLHF. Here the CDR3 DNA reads TGCGCCAGCAGGGGGTTGAGGGAAGACAGGGATAATTCACCCCTCCACTTT.